These 16 T cell receptor beta chains were all obtained from the same sample, sequenced in a study of Ad26.COV2.S vaccination and SARS-CoV-2 variants. Indicated treatment: some 20 received Ad26.COV2.S at low or high dose, single or two shots; roughly five received placebo; per-sample allocation not given. The samples were gathered on day 63 after the first injection of vaccine or placebo. Method: immunoSEQ multiplex PCR; TCRdb's copy keeps in-frame clones and lacks some. This sample has fewer than 500,000 clones; 89% occur once, and the top ten carry about 2.7%. The material sequenced was peripheral blood, taken in a trial of Ad26.COV2.S vaccine versus placebo. These TCRs come from a person aged 18 to 65 who received the Ad26.COV2.S COVID-19 vaccine or a placebo.

The chain uses TRBV27 and TRBJ1-5; D perhaps matches TRBD1 (5 bases). V dropped 4 bases and J dropped 6 bases, with 13 bases sitting between them. Germline V CDR1 and CDR2: MNHEY, SMNVEV (reference sequence). This CDR3 spans 14 amino acids. CDR3 protein: CASSYGGVGQPQHF. The DNA of the CDR3 is TGTGCCAGCAGTTATGGGGGGGTTGGTCAGCCCCAGCATTTT.

The V and J genes are TRBV19 and TRBJ2-5; tentatively, D is TRBD1 (5 bases). The CDR3 consists of 17 residues. Germline CDR1 reads LNHDA; CDR2 reads SQIVND (reference sequence). The V end lost 1 base, the J end lost 3 bases, and 18 bases lay between the germline ends. Here the CDR3 reads CASSIAPGPKGEETQYF. The DNA for the CDR3 is TGTGCCAGTAGTATAGCCCCAGGGCCGAAAGGGGAAGAGACCCAGTACTTC.

A single count supports this clone. CDR3 in amino acids: CASSGRPGEEQYV. Written as DNA, the CDR3 is TGCGCCAGTAGCGGGAGGCCGGGGGAGGAGCAGTACGTC. This rearrangement joins TRBV5-1 to TRBJ2-7; 10 bases map to TRBD2. The germline V gene encodes CDR1 SGHRS and CDR2 YFSETQ. The length of the CDR3 is 13 residues. The ends lost 8 bases at V and 7 bases at J; junction bases unmatched: 9.

For the CDR3, the DNA is TGTGCCAGCTCACCGTTTGCGCGGGGACAAGAGACCCAGTACTTC. This encodes CASSPFARGQETQYF. The chain combines TRBV18 with TRBJ2-5, with D maybe TRBD2 (6 bases). V was clipped by 3 bases and J by 2 bases, with 13 bases between them. Germline V gene data show CDR1 as KGHSH and CDR2 as LQKENI. This CDR3 is built from 15 residues.

This rearrangement joins TRBV7-8 to TRBJ2-3; tentatively, D is TRBD1 or TRBD2 (6 bases each). The CDR3 contains 15 residues. Trimming cost V 5 bases and J 1 base, with 13 bases left between them. Germline V gene data show CDR1 as SGHVS and CDR2 as FQNEAQ. The CDR3 DNA follows: TGTGCCAGCAGCCCGATGGGGGGCGGCACAGATACGCAGTATTTT. It codes for CASSPMGGGTDTQYF.

The chain employs TRBV10-2 and TRBJ1-1; no firm D call. Per germline, CDR1 WSHSY and CDR2 SAAADI. The CDR3 extends over 14 amino acids. With 0 bases removed from V and 4 bases from J, the gap between germline ends came to 9 bases. CDR3 bases: TGCGCCAGCAGTGAGTCATTGTGGCTCACTGAAGCTTTCTTT. Residues: CASSESLWLTEAFF.

V usage is TRBV6-7 and J usage is TRBJ2-1, with unresolved D. TRBV6-7 is designated an ORF whose function remains uncertain. This CDR3 spans 12 amino acids. The germline V and J ends were trimmed by 7 bases and 3 bases, with 7 bases remaining between them. The CDR3 DNA reads as TGTGCCAGCAACACCTACTACAATGAGCAGTTCTTC. It specifies CASNTYYNEQFF.

The chain uses TRBV14 and TRBJ2-5; 8 bases agree with TRBD1. Per the germline V gene, CDR1 is SGHDN and CDR2 is FVKESK. The ends lost 0 bases at V and 5 bases at J; junction bases unmatched: 8. This CDR3 is built from 16 residues. The CDR3: CASSQERTGPGETQYF. CDR3 nucleotide sequence: TGTGCCAGCAGCCAAGAACGGACAGGGCCGGGGGAGACCCAGTACTTC. Filled out from reference TRBV14 and TRBJ2-5, the complete variable domain reads EAGVTQFPSHSVIEKGQTVTLRCDPISGHDNLYWYRRVMGKEIKFLLHFVKESKQDESGMPNNRFLAERTGGTYSTLKVQPAELEDSGVYFCASSQERTGPGETQYFGPGTRLLVL.

This clone has only one observation. The chain combines TRBV5-1 with TRBJ1-3; D uncertain. Trimming shortened V by 5 bases and J by 4 bases, and 10 bases separated the two germline ends. Germline V CDR1 and CDR2: SGHRS, YFSETQ. The CDR3 spans 13 residues. In nucleotides, the CDR3 is TGCGCCAGCAGTCGAATGGGAGGAAACACCATATATTTT. It translates to CASSRMGGNTIYF.

V usage is TRBV28 and J usage is TRBJ2-5; perhaps TRBD2 as D (6 bases). Trimming removed 8 bases at V and 2 bases at J, with 24 bases between. This CDR3 is built from 17 residues. The V gene's germline CDR1 is MDHEN and CDR2 SYDVKM. The CDR3, as DNA: TGTGCCAGCTCCCTTCTCCCGCGTTCCGGACTACAAGAGACCCAGTACTTC. Protein product: CASSLLPRSGLQETQYF.

This clone was picked up one time. V usage is TRBV28 and J usage is TRBJ1-4, with 7 bases fitting TRBD1. This CDR3 spans 16 amino acids. Germline CDR1 is MDHEN and CDR2 is SYDVKM. After removal of 4 bases from V and 8 bases from J, the junction contained 13 bases not matched to a gene. The DNA of the CDR3 is TGTGCCAGCAGTTCCCGGACACTCGGGGGACAGGAAAAACTGTTTTTT. This gives the protein CASSSRTLGGQEKLFF.

This clone was picked up one time. V is TRBV5-4 and J is TRBJ1-1; D ambiguous. CDR1 is SGHNT, CDR2 YYREEE, per germline (reference sequence). The CDR3 is made up of 13 amino acids. With 2 bases removed from V and 4 bases from J, the gap between germline ends came to 9 bases. The CDR3 DNA sequence: TGTGCCAGCAGCTTCTGGGTGAGCACTGAAGCTTTCTTT. It translates to CASSFWVSTEAFF. Filled out from reference TRBV5-4 and TRBJ1-1, the complete variable domain reads ETGVTQSPTHLIKTRGQQVTLRCSSQSGHNTVSWYQQALGQGPQFIFQYYREEENGRGNFPPRFSGLQFPNYSSELNVNALELDDSALYLCASSFWVSTEAFFGQGTRLTVV.

This clone was seen just once. V and J are TRBV5-8 and TRBJ2-6; D is unclear. CDR1 SGHTS and CDR2 YDEGEE come from the germline V gene. The V and J ends lost 3 bases and 2 bases respectively, with 3 bases between them. CDR3 size: 13 residues. The CDR3 sequence: CASSYPGANVLTF. DNA for the CDR3: TGTGCCAGCAGCTATCCTGGGGCCAACGTCCTGACTTTC.

This chain links TRBV7-2 with TRBJ2-4; tentatively, D is TRBD2 (6 bases). This CDR3 is 16 amino acids long. The germline CDR1 and CDR2 sequences are SGHTA and FQGNSA. V was clipped by 2 bases and J by 9 bases, with 20 bases between them. The CDR3 DNA reads TGTGCCAGCAGCTTATTTCCGGGGCCCGCGGGAAGCATTCAGTACTTC. Protein: CASSLFPGPAGSIQYF.

About this clone itself: Germline and junction disagree at one end, which may indicate a read error. J is TRBJ2-1 and V is TRBV6-4; TRBD1 aligns across 7 bases. Germline CDR1 reads MRHNA; CDR2 reads SNTAGT. CDR3 length: 20 amino acids. CDR3 sequence reads: CASSDSRVGTVLFSHNEQFF. As DNA, the CDR3 is TGTGCCAGCAGTGACTCGAGAGTAGGGACAGTTTTATTCTCCCACAATGAGCAGTTCTTC.

Comment on this clone: Different DNA sequences within this sample yield the same CDR3. This chain links TRBV27 with TRBJ1-1; D is uncertain. With 1 base removed from V and 5 bases from J, the gap between germline ends came to 8 bases. Germline V gene data show CDR1 as MNHEY and CDR2 as SMNVEV (reference sequence). This CDR3 is 13 amino acids long. The CDR3 spells CASSLLGRTEAFF. For the CDR3, the DNA is TGTGCCAGCAGTTTATTGGGGAGGACTGAAGCTTTCTTT.